This TCR beta chain derives from a study of PD-L1 blockade in urothelial cancer. The CDR3 extends over 12 amino acids. Germline CDR1 and CDR2: GTSNPN and SVGIG (reference sequence). Trimming took off 2 bases at V and 6 bases at J, with 11 bases between the two ends. Measured with immunoSEQ multiplex PCR; TCRdb has only the in-frame clones, and not every one. In the table there are 70,000 to 85,000 clones, almost 90% of which are singletons. The time point was: pretreatment peripheral blood. Patients' cancers were locally advanced or metastatic urothelial carcinomas. The input for sequencing was PBMCs, taken around atezolizumab (anti-PD-L1) treatment. This sequence originates from a man in his 70s with urothelial cancer. The genes are TRBV30 and TRBJ2-7; TRBD2 is a possible D gene (6 bases). DNA for the CDR3: TGTGCCTGGAGTAATAGAGCGGGCGAGCAGTACTTC. This codes for CAWSNRAGEQYF.